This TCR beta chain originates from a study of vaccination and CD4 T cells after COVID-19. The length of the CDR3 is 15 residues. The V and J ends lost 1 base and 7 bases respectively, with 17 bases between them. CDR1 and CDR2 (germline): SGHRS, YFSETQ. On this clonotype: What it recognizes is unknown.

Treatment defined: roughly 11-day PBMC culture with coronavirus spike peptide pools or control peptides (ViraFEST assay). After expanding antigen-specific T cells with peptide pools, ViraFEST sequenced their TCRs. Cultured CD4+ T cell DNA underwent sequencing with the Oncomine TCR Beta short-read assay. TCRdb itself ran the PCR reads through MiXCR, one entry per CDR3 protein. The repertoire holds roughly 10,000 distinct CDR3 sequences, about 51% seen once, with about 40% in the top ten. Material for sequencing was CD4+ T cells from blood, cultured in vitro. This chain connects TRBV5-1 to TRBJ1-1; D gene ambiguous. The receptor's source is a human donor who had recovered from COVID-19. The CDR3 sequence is CASSLRTAHESEAFF. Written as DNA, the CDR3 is TGCGCCAGCAGCTTGAGGACGGCCCATGAGAGTGAAGCTTTCTTT.